This is a list of T cell receptor beta chains from one sample in a study of T cell responses to AZD1222 COVID-19 vaccine. Data came from immunoSEQ multiplex PCR; TCRdb stores just in-frame clones and leaves some out. This table has about 120,000 clones, roughly 91% appearing once. This specimen was peripheral blood, taken 28 days after the second AZD1222 dose. The source of these receptors is an adult who received the AZD1222 COVID-19 vaccine. Each CDR3 is given with its conserved first and last residue. D genes are given only for firm matches. Clone size is given for some rows only: seen once, a few or many times, or a class if the clone is expanded.

V	J	length	D	size	CDR3	DNA
TRBV15	TRBJ1-2	14	-	-	CATSEEGKGYGYTF	TGTGCCACCAGCGAGGAGGGAAAGGGCTATGGCTACACCTTC
TRBV12-3/TRBV12-4	TRBJ1-2	13	-	-	CASSSSTGYGYTF	TGTGCCAGCAGTTCGTCCACAGGCTATGGCTACACCTTC
TRBV7-9	TRBJ1-1	15	-	-	CASSLGAGVNTEAFF	TGTGCCAGCAGCTTAGGTGCAGGAGTGAACACTGAAGCTTTCTTT
TRBV30	TRBJ1-4	12	-	-	CAWVDGHEKLFF	TGTGCCTGGGTGGATGGTCATGAAAAACTGTTTTTT
TRBV5-1	TRBJ2-3	18	TRBD2	-	CASRPGLAGGLGTDTQYF	TGCGCCAGCAGACCGGGACTAGCGGGAGGTTTGGGCACAGATACGCAGTATTTT
TRBV30	TRBJ1-4	16	TRBD1	-	CAWSNPSGGSGEKLFF	TGTGCCTGGAGCAACCCTTCAGGGGGTAGTGGTGAAAAACTGTTTTTT
TRBV6-2/TRBV6-3	TRBJ2-2	16	-	-	CASSYPPDRSTGELFF	TGTGCCAGCAGTTATCCCCCCGACCGGAGCACCGGGGAGCTGTTTTTT
TRBV6-5	TRBJ2-3	12	TRBD2	-	CASTTTGGTQYF	TGTGCCAGCACTACAACGGGAGGTACGCAGTATTTT
TRBV9	TRBJ2-1	15	-	-	CASSFRSGGQNEQFF	TGTGCCAGCAGCTTTCGATCGGGGGGCCAGAATGAGCAGTTCTTC
TRBV18	TRBJ1-5	15	-	once	CASSPPGTLGSPQHF	TGTGCCAGCTCCCCACCCGGGACCTTAGGATCGCCCCAGCATTTT
TRBV29-1	TRBJ2-1	15	-	-	CSVEPRAGAQGEQFF	TGCAGCGTTGAACCTCGGGCAGGGGCACAGGGTGAGCAGTTCTTC
TRBV2	TRBJ2-3	14	-	once	CASKGKGMTDTQYF	TGTGCCAGCAAAGGGAAGGGGATGACAGATACGCAGTATTTT
TRBV29-1	TRBJ1-2	15	-	-	CSVEADRSSNYGYTF	TGCAGCGTTGAAGCTGACAGGTCTTCTAACTATGGCTACACCTTC
TRBV7-9	TRBJ2-7	12	-	few	CASSLGAIEQYF	TGTGCCAGCAGCTTAGGGGCGATCGAGCAGTACTTC
TRBV28	TRBJ1-4	11	-	-	CATGVQEKLFF	TGTGCCACCGGGGTCCAAGAAAAACTGTTTTTT
TRBV10-1	TRBJ1-3	19	-	-	CASIPPGQGPFDSGNTIYF	TGCGCCAGCATCCCCCCCGGGCAGGGCCCCTTCGACTCTGGAAACACCATATATTTT
TRBV6-5	TRBJ1-1	11	-	-	CASRRGTEAFF	TGTGCCAGCAGGAGAGGAACTGAAGCTTTCTTT